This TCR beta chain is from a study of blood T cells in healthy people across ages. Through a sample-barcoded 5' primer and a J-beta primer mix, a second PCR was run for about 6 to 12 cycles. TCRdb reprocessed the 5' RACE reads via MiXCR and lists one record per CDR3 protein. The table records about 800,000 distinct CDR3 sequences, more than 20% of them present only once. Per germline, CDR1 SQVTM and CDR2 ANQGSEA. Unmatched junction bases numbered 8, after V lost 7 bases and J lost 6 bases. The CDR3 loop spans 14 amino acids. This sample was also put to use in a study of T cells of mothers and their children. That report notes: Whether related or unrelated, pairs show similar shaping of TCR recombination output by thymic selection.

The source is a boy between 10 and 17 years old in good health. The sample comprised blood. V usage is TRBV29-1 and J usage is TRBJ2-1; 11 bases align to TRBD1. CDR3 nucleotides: TGCAGCGCCGAAGGGGACAGGGGGACCAATGAGCAGTTCTTC. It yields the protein CSAEGDRGTNEQFF.